These T cell receptor beta chains were read from a single sample in a study of blood T cell repertoires in COVID-19. The data were produced by immunoSEQ multiplex PCR, yet TCRdb's version contains in-frame clones alone and is incomplete. The sample holds about 290,000 clones, around 86% seen once. The sequencing input was PBMCs or T cells enriched from blood (not recorded which). All receptors derive from a woman between 40 and 50 years old who had recovered from COVID-19. Both conserved end residues are part of each CDR3. D genes are given only for firm matches. The size field is filled for only some rows; it gives once, few, many or a size class.

cdr3_nt	cdr3_aa	d_call	clone_size	v_call	j_call
TGTGCCAGCAGCGGATCCGGGACAGGGGGTACCTCTGGGGCCAACGTCCTGACTTTC	CASSGSGTGGTSGANVLTF	TRBD1	.	TRBV7-9	TRBJ2-6
TGTGCCACCTCCGCAACAGGGGCTGAAGCTTTCTTT	CATSATGAEAFF	TRBD1	.	TRBV18	TRBJ1-1
TGTGCCACCAGCAGAGATCAACGGGGTGGCGCTGAAGCTTTCTTT	CATSRDQRGGAEAFF	.	.	TRBV15	TRBJ1-1
TGTGCCACGGCGCGGGACCAGCAAGAGACCCAGTACTTC	CATARDQQETQYF	.	.	TRBV5-4	TRBJ2-5
TGTGCCAGCAGCCAAGATGGCAGGGGAAATGAAAAACTGTTTTTT	CASSQDGRGNEKLFF	.	.	TRBV4-2	TRBJ1-4
TGTGCCTGGGGTATCTGGACGGGGAAGACCCAGTACTTC	CAWGIWTGKTQYF	.	.	TRBV30	TRBJ2-5
TGCGCCAGCAGCTTGACAGGGGAATTCTATGGCTACACCTTC	CASSLTGEFYGYTF	TRBD1	.	TRBV5-1	TRBJ1-2
TGTGCCAGCAGCAAGCCAGGGGGAAACACTGAAGCTTTCTTT	CASSKPGGNTEAFF	TRBD1	.	TRBV6-5	TRBJ1-1
TGTGCCAGCAGCTCACCGGGACAGGGTTCAGTCCTCCACTTT	CASSSPGQGSVLHF	TRBD1	.	TRBV7-9	TRBJ1-6
TGCGCCAGCAGCCAAGATTTGGCTAGCCGGAATGAGCAGTTCTTC	CASSQDLASRNEQFF	.	.	TRBV4-1	TRBJ2-1
TGTGCCAGCAGTTTTCAGGGTCGCGGAGCTTTCTTT	CASSFQGRGAFF	.	few	TRBV12-3/TRBV12-4	TRBJ1-1
TGTGCCAGCAGTGGGAACTGGGGCATTGAAGCTTTCTTT	CASSGNWGIEAFF	.	.	TRBV2	TRBJ1-1
TGTGCCAGCAGCCCTTTATGGAGCGGGAGCGGTAACCCCTACGAGCAGTACTTC	CASSPLWSGSGNPYEQYF	TRBD2	.	TRBV7-6	TRBJ2-7
TGTGCCAGCAGTCCCCGGGGAGGGAATCCCTACGAGCAGTACTTC	CASSPRGGNPYEQYF	TRBD2	.	TRBV6-5	TRBJ2-7
TGCGCCAGCAGCTACGGGACAGGGGGCGCGAGGGAGCAGTACTTC	CASSYGTGGAREQYF	TRBD1	.	TRBV5-1	TRBJ2-7
TGTGCCAGCAGCGTGGGGGGGACGGAGACCCAGTACTTC	CASSVGGTETQYF	TRBD2	.	TRBV7-2	TRBJ2-5
TGTGCCAGCAGCGGGGGACAGGTGAACGAAAAACTGTTTTTT	CASSGGQVNEKLFF	TRBD1	.	TRBV9	TRBJ1-4
TGTGCCAGTAGCCAGGGGATCTATGGCTACACCTTC	CASSQGIYGYTF	.	.	TRBV19	TRBJ1-2
TGTGCCTGGAGTGTAACCCTCTCGCAGGGCGAAGCTTTCTTT	CAWSVTLSQGEAFF	.	.	TRBV30	TRBJ1-1
TGTGCCAGCAGTGAGACCCCTAGCTCCAATGAGCAGTTCTTC	CASSETPSSNEQFF	.	.	TRBV6-1	TRBJ2-1
TGCGCCAGCAGCTTGGGCGGACAGGGGAGCTCTGGGGCCAACGTCCTGACTTTC	CASSLGGQGSSGANVLTF	TRBD1	once	TRBV5-1	TRBJ2-6
TGTGCCAGCAGCCAAGGCAGGGGCTCACCCCTCCACTTT	CASSQGRGSPLHF	.	.	TRBV3-1/TRBV3-2	TRBJ1-6
TGCGCCAGCAGCTTGATAGGGGGCAAAAACATTCAGTACTTC	CASSLIGGKNIQYF	.	few	TRBV5-1	TRBJ2-4